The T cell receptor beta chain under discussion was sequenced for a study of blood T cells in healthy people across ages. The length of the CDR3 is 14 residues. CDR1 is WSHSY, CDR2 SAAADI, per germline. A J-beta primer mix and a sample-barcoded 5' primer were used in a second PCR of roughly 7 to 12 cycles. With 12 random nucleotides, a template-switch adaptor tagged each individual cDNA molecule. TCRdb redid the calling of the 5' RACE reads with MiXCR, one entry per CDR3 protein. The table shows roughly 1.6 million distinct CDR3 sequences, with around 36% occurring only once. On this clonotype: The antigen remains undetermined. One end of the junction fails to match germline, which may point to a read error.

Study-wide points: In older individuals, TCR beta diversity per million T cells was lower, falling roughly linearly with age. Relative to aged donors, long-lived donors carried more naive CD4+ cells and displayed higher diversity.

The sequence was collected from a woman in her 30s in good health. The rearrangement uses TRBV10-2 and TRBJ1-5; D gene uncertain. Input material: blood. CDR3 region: CASSETGANQPRHF. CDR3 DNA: TGCGCCAGCAGTGAGACGGGAGCCAATCAGCCCCGGCATTTT.